The entry below describes one T cell receptor (beta chain). Its antigen is not identified. This sample is part of a study of T cell responses to AZD1222 COVID-19 vaccine. The study, taken as a whole, reports: Nearly half of the spike-specific TCRs reportedly recognize variant regions that carry no mutations.

Investigators merged groups given second doses at roughly 4 or roughly 12 weeks. CDR3 length: 15 amino acids. Trimming took 6 bases from V and 5 from J; bases not matched to a gene: 11. The germline CDR1 and CDR2 sequences are SGHTA and FQGNSA. The protocol was immunoSEQ multiplex PCR, while the TCRdb copy is restricted to in-frame clones and leaves out a portion. This sample carries 150,000 or so clones, roughly 94% of them seen once, and the ten largest clones take roughly 5%. The sequences come from peripheral blood, collected 28 days after the second AZD1222 dose. V is TRBV7-2 and J is TRBJ2-7; 9 nucleotides agree with TRBD2. The sequence came from an adult who received the AZD1222 COVID-19 vaccine. The CDR3 sequence: CASRASSGRWDEQYF. The CDR3 DNA reads as TGTGCCAGCAGAGCTTCAAGCGGGAGGTGGGACGAGCAGTACTTC.